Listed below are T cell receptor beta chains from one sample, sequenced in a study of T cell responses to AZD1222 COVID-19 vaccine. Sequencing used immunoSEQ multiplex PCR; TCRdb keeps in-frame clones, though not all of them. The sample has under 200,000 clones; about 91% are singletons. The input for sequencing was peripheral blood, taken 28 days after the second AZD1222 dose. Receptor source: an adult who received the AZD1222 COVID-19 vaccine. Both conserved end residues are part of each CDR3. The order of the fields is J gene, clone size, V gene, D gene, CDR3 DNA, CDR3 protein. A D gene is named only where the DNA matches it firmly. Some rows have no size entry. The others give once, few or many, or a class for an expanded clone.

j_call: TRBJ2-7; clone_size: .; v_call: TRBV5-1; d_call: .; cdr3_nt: TGCGCCAGCAGTCTCTCCGGGGTCCACGAGCAGTACTTC; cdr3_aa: CASSLSGVHEQYF
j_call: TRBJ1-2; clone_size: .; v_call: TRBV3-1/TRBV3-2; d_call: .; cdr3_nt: TGTGCCAGCAGCCAAAGTGTTGCCTATGGCTACACCTTC; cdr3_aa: CASSQSVAYGYTF
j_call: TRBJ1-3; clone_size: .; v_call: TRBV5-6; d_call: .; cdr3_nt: TGTGCCAGCAGCTCAACGGGCGGAAACACCATATATTTT; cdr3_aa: CASSSTGGNTIYF
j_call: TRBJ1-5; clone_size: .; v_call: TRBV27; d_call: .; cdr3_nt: TGTGCCAGCAGTCCAGGAGGTACCCCCAATCAGCCCCAGCATTTT; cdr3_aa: CASSPGGTPNQPQHF
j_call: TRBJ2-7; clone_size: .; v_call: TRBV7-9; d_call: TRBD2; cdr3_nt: TGTGCCAGCAGCTTAGGCGAGACTAGCGGGGGCCCCTACGAGCAGTACTTC; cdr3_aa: CASSLGETSGGPYEQYF
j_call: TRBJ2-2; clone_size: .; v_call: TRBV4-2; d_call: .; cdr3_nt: TGTGCCAGCAGCCAACGCCGGGACTCCACCGGGGAGCTGTTTTTT; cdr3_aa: CASSQRRDSTGELFF
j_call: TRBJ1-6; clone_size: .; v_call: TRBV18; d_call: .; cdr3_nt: TGTGCCAGCTCACCACCGGAGGGTCTGAGCTCACCCCTCCACTTT; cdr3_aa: CASSPPEGLSSPLHF
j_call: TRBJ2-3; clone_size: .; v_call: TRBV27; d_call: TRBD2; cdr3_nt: TGTGCCAGCAGTTCCCCCGGGGGGAAGGAAAGCACAGATACGCAGTATTTT; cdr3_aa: CASSSPGGKESTDTQYF
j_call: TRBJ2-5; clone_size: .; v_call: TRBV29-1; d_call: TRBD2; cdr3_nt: TGCAGCGTTGAAGTGACTCGACTAGCGGGGTCAGAGACCCAGTACTTC; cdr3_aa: CSVEVTRLAGSETQYF
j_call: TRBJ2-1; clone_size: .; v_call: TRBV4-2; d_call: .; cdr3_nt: TGTGCCAGCAGCCAAGATCGAACAGGTCTATTGTCTGAGCAGTTCTTC; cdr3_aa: CASSQDRTGLLSEQFF
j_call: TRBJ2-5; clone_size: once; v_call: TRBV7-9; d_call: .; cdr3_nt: TGTGCCAGCAGCTTAGTTCGCGACATTCAAGAGACCCAGTACTTC; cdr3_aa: CASSLVRDIQETQYF
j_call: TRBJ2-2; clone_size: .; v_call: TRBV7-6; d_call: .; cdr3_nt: TGTGCCAGCAGCTTATATGAAACCGGGGAGCTGTTTTTT; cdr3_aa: CASSLYETGELFF
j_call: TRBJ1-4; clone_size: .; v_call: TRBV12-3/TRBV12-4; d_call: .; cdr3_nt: TGTGCCAGCAGTCTCGGGGGGCTTGAAAAACTGTTTTTT; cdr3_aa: CASSLGGLEKLFF
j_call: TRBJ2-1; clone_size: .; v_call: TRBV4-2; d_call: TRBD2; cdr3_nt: TGTGCCAGCAGCCCTCGAGGTGCTAGCGGGGGAGAGGATGAGCAGTTCTTC; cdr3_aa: CASSPRGASGGEDEQFF
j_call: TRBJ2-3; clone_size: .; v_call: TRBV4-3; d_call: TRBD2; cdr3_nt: TGCGCCAGCAGCCAAGAACTAGCGGGGGGCACAGATACGCAGTATTTT; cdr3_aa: CASSQELAGGTDTQYF
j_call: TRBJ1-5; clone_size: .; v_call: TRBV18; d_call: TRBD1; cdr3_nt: TGTGCCAGCTCACCGGACAGGGGAGGAGGTCAGCCCCAGCATTTT; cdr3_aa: CASSPDRGGGQPQHF
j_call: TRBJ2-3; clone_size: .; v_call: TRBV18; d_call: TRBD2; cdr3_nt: TGTGCCAGCTCACCAACTAGCGGGCCTACAGATACGCAGTATTTT; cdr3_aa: CASSPTSGPTDTQYF
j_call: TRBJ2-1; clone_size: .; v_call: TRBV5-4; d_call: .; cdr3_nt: TGTGCCAGCAGCAACTACGAAGCGCCTGGGGGCCCGAACTCCTACAATGAGCAGTTCTTC; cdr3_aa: CASSNYEAPGGPNSYNEQFF
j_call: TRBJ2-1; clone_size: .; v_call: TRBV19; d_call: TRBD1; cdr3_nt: TGTGCCAGTAGTCGGACAGGGGGGTCCTACAATGAGCAGTTCTTC; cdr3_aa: CASSRTGGSYNEQFF
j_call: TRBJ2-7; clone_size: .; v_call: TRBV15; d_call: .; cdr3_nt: TGTGCCACCAGCAAGGAAGTCGGGGGTTCCTACGAGCAGTACTTC; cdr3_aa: CATSKEVGGSYEQYF
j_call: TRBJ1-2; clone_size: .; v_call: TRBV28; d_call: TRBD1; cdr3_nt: TGTGCCAGCAGGACAGGGCCCTATGGCTACACCTTC; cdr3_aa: CASRTGPYGYTF
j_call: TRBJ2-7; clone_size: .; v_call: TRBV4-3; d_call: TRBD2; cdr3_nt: TGCGCCAGCAGCCGAAGACTAGCGGGGTGGACCTACGAGCAGTACTTC; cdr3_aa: CASSRRLAGWTYEQYF
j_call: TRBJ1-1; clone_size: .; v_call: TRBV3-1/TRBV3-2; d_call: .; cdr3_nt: TGTGCCAGCAGCCAAGAGGCGCGCCCCTTGAACACTGAAGCTTTCTTT; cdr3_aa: CASSQEARPLNTEAFF
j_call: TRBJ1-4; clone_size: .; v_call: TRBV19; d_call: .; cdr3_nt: TGTGCCAGTAGTCTGGCCATAACTAATGAAAAACTGTTTTTT; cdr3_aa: CASSLAITNEKLFF
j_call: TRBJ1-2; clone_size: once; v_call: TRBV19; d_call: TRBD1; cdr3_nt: TGTGCCAGTAGTATAGAAGGGGGGACAGTGTATGGCTACACCTTC; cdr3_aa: CASSIEGGTVYGYTF
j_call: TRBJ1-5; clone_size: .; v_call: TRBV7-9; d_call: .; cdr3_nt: TGTGCCAGCAGCCGGGGGACTCCCTCGTCGAATCAGCCCCAGCATTTT; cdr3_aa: CASSRGTPSSNQPQHF
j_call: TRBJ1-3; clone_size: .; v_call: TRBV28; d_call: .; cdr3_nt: TGTGCCAGCAGTTCGACAGGAGAAAGAACCTCTGGAAACACCATATATTTT; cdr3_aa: CASSSTGERTSGNTIYF
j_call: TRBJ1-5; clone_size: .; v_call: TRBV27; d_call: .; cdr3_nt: TGTGCCAGCAGTTTAATCGGGGGAGCTGGCAATCAGCCCCAGCATTTT; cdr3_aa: CASSLIGGAGNQPQHF
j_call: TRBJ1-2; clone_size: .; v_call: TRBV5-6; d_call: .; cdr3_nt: TGTGCCAGCAGCTCTGGAGGTGGCTACACCTTC; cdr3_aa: CASSSGGGYTF
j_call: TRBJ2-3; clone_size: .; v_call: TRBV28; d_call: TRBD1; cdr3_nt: TGTGCCAGCACCCCCAACGTTGGACAGGGTACAGATACGCAGTATTTT; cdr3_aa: CASTPNVGQGTDTQYF
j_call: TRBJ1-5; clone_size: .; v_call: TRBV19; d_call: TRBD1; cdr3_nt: TGTGCCAGTAGCCCAGGGACAGGGATAAATCAGCCCCAGCATTTT; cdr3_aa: CASSPGTGINQPQHF
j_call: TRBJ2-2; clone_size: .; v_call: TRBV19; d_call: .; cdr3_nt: TGTGCCAGTAGTATAGTAGTCTTCACCGGGGAGCTGTTTTTT; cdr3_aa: CASSIVVFTGELFF
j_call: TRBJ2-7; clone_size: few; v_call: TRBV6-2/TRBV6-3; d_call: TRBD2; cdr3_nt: TGTGCCAGCAGTTACCTAGGAGGCGGAGGACTAGCGGGATTCCTCGACCCCGAGCAGTACTTC; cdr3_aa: CASSYLGGGGLAGFLDPEQYF
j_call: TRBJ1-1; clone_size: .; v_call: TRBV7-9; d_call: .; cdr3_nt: TGTGCCAGCAGCCTGACGGGGGGCTCGGACACTGAAGCTTTCTTT; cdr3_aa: CASSLTGGSDTEAFF
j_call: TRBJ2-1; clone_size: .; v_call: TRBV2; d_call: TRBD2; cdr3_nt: TGTGCCAGCGAACCCGGACTAGCGGGGGGCAGCTCCTACAATGAGCAGTTCTTC; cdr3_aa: CASEPGLAGGSSYNEQFF
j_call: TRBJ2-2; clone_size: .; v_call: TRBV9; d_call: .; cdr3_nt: TGTGCCAGCAGCTCTTCTCTTTGGGCGAACACCGGGGAGCTGTTTTTT; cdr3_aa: CASSSSLWANTGELFF
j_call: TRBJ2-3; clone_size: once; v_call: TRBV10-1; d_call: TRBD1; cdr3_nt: TGCGCCAGCCTACAGGGGGCGCGAAAGCATACGCAGTATTTT; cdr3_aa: CASLQGARKHTQYF
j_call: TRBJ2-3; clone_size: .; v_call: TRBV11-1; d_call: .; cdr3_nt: TGTGCCAGCAGCTCAAAAGGGTGGCTTCCCGGGAATACGCAGTATTTT; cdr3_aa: CASSSKGWLPGNTQYF
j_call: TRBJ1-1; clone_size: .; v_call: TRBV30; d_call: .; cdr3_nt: TGTGCCTGGAGTAGGGGGGCCCCTGAAGCTTTCTTT; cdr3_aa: CAWSRGAPEAFF
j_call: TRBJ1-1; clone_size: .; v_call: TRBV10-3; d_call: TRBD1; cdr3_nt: TGTGCCATCAGGGGACCTCCGGACAGGGCCTCTTTCTTT; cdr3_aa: CAIRGPPDRASFF
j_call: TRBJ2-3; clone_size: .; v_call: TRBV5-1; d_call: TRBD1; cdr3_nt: TGCGCCAGCAGCTTGATCGACAGGGTTACAGATACGCAGTATTTT; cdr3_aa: CASSLIDRVTDTQYF
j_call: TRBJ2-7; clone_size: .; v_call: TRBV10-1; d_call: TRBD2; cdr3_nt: TGCGCCAGCAGCCTGGGGCTAGCGGCTTACGAGCAGTACTTC; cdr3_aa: CASSLGLAAYEQYF
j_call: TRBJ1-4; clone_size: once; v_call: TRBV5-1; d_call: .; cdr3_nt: TGCGCCAGCAGCTTGACAGGACCCTACTGGGGGGAAAAACTGTTTTTT; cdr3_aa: CASSLTGPYWGEKLFF
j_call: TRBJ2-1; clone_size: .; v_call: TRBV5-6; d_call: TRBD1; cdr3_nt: TGTGCCAGCAGCAAACAGGGGGCAGGCTACAATGAGCAGTTCTTC; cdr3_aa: CASSKQGAGYNEQFF
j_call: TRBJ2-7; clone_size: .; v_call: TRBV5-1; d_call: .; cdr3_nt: TGCGCCAGCAGCTTGGCAGAAGGACGGAGTAGCGGCGAGCAGTACTTC; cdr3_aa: CASSLAEGRSSGEQYF
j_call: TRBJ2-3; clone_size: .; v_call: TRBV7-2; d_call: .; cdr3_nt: TGTGCCAGCAGCCATTACTCAAATTCAGATACGCAGTATTTT; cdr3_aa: CASSHYSNSDTQYF
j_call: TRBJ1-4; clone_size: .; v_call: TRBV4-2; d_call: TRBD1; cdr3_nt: TGTGCCAGCAGCCAAATCAGGGGGGGGAATGAAAAACTGTTTTTT; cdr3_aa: CASSQIRGGNEKLFF
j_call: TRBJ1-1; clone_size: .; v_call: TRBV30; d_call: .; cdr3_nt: TGTGCCTCTAGACAGGCGGGGACTGAAGCTTTCTTT; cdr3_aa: CASRQAGTEAFF
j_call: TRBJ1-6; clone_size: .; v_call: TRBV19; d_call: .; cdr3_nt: TGTGCCAGTAGCACCTTATATAATTCACCCCTCCACTTT; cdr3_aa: CASSTLYNSPLHF
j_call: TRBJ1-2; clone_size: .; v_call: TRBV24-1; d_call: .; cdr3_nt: TGTGCCACCAGTGATCCCTATAAAGGGGATGGCTACACCTTC; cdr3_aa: CATSDPYKGDGYTF
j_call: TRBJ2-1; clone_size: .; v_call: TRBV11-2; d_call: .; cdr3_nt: TGTGCCAGCAGCTTTTACGGGAATGAGCAGTTCTTC; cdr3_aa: CASSFYGNEQFF